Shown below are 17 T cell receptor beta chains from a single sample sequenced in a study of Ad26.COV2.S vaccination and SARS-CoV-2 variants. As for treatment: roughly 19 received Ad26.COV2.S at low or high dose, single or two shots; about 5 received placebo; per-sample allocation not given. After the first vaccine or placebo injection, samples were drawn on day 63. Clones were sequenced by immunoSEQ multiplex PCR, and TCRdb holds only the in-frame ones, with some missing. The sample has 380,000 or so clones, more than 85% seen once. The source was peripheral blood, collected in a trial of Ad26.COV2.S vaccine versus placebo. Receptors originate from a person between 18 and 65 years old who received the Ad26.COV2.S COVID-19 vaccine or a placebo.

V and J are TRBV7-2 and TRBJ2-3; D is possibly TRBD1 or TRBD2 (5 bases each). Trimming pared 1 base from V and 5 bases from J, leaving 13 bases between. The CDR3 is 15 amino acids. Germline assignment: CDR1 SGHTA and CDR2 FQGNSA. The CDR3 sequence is CASSLVGTDEDTQYF. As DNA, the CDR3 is TGTGCCAGCAGCTTAGTGGGGACGGACGAAGATACGCAGTATTTT.

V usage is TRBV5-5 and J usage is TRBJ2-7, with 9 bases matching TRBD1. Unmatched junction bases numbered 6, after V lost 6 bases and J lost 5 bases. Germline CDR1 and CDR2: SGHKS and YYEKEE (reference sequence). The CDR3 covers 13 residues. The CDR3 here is CASKGTGPHEQYF. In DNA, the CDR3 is TGTGCCAGCAAAGGGACAGGGCCCCACGAGCAGTACTTC. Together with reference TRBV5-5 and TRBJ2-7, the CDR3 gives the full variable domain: DAGVTQSPTHLIKTRGQQVTLRCSPISGHKSVSWYQQVLGQGPQFIFQYYEKEERGRGNFPDRFSARQFPNYSSELNVNALLLGDSALYLCASKGTGPHEQYFGPGTRLTVT.

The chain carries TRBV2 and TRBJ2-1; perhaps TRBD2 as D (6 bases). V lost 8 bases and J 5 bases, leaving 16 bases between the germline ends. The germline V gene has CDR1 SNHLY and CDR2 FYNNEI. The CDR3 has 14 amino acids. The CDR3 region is CASPGGGPHNEQFF. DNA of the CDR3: TGTGCCAGCCCCGGGGGAGGCCCCCACAATGAGCAGTTCTTC.

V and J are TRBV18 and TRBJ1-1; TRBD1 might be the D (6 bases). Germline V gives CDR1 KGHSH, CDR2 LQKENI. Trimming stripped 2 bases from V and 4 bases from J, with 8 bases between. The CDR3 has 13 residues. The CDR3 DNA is TGTGCCAGCTCACCAATAGGGGGCACTGAAGCTTTCTTT. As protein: CASSPIGGTEAFF.

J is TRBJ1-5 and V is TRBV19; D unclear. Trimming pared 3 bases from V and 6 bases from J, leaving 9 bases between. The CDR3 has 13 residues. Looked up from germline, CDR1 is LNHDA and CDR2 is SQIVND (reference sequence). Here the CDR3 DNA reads TGTGCCAGTAGTATCGCAGGATTTCAGCCCCAGCATTTT. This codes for CASSIAGFQPQHF.

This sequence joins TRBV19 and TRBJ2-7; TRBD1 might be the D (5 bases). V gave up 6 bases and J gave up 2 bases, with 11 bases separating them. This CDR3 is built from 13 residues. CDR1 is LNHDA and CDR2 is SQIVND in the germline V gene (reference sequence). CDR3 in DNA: TGTGCCAGTAGCATGGACACTCCCTACGAGCAGTACTTC. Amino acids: CASSMDTPYEQYF. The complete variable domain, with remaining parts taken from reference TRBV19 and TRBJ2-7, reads DGGITQSPKYLFRKEGQNVTLSCEQNLNHDAMYWYRQDPGQGLRLIYYSQIVNDFQKGDIAEGYSVSREKKESFPLTVTSAQKNPTAFYLCASSMDTPYEQYFGPGTRLTVT.

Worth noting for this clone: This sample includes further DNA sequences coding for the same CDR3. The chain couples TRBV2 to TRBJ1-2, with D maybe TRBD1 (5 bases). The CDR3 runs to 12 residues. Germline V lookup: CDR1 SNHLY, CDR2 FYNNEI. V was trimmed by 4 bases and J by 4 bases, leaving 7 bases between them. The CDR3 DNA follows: TGTGCCAGCAGTGGAGGGGCCTATGGCTACACCTTC. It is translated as CASSGGAYGYTF.

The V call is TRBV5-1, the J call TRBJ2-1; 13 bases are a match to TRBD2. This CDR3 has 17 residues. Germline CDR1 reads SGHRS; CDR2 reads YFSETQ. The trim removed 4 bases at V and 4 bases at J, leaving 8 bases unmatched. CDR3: CASSQYGTSGTYNEQFF. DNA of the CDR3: TGCGCCAGCAGCCAATACGGGACTAGCGGGACTTACAATGAGCAGTTCTTC.

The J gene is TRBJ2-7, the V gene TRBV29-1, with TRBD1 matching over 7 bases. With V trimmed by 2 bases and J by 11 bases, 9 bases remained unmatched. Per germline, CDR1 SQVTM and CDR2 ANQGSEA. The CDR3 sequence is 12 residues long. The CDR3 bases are TGCAGCGTTGAAATAAAGGGGACAGAAAAGTACTTC. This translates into CSVEIKGTEKYF.

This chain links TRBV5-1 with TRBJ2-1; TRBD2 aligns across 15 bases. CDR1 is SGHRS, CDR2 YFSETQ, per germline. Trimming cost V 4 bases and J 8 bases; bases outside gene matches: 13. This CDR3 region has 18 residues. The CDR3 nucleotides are TGCGCCAGCAGCCTGCCGGGACTAGCGGGGGGTACGGTCGATGAGCAGTTCTTC. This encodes CASSLPGLAGGTVDEQFF.

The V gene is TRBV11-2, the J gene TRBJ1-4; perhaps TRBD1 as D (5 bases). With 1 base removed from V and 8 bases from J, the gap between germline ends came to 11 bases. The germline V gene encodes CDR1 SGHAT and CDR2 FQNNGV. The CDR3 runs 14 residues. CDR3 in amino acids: CASSLARVDEKLFF. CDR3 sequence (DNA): TGTGCCAGCAGCTTAGCCAGGGTAGACGAAAAACTGTTTTTT.

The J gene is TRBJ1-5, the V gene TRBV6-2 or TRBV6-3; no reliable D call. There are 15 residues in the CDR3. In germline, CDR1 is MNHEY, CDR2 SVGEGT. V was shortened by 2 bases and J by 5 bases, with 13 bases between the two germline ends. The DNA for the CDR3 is TGTGCCAGCAGTTACCTCCCAGGCTTCGATCAGCCCCAGCATTTT. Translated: CASSYLPGFDQPQHF.

The CDR3 DNA is TGTGCCAGCAGCCAAGTGACAGGGGGCGGTCGCTACACCTTC. Encoded protein: CASSQVTGGGRYTF. The gene calls are TRBV14 and TRBJ1-2; 10 bases agree with TRBD1. This CDR3 region has 14 residues. V dropped 1 base and J dropped 9; count of bases not matched to a gene: 5. In germline, CDR1 is SGHDN, CDR2 FVKESK.

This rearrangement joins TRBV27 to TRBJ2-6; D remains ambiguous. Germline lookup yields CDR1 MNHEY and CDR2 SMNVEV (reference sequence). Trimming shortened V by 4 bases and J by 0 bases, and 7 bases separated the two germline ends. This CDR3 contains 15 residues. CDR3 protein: CASSSRFSGANVLTF. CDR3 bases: TGTGCCAGCAGTTCCCGATTCTCTGGGGCCAACGTCCTGACTTTC. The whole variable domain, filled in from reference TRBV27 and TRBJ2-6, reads EAQVTQNPRYLITVTGKKLTVTCSQNMNHEYMSWYRQDPGLGLRQIYYSMNVEVTDKGDVPEGYKVSRKEKRNFPLILESPSPNQTSLYFCASSSRFSGANVLTFGAGSRLTVL.

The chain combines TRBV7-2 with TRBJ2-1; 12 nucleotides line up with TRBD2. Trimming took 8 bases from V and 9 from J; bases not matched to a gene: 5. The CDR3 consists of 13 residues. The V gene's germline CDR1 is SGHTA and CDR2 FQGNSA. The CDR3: CASRTSGEGEQFF. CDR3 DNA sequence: TGTGCCAGCCGGACTAGCGGGGAAGGTGAGCAGTTCTTC.

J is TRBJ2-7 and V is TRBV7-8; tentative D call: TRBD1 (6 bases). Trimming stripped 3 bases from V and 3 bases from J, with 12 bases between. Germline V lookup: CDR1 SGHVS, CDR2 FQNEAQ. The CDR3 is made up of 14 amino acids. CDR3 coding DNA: TGTGCCAGCAGCTTGGACGGGACAATCTACGAGCAGTACTTC. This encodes CASSLDGTIYEQYF.

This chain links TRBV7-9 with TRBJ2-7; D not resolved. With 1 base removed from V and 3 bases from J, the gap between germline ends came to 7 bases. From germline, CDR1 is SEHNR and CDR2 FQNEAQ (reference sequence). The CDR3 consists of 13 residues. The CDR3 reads CASSLGRFYEQYF. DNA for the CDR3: TGTGCCAGCAGCTTAGGTAGATTCTACGAGCAGTACTTC.